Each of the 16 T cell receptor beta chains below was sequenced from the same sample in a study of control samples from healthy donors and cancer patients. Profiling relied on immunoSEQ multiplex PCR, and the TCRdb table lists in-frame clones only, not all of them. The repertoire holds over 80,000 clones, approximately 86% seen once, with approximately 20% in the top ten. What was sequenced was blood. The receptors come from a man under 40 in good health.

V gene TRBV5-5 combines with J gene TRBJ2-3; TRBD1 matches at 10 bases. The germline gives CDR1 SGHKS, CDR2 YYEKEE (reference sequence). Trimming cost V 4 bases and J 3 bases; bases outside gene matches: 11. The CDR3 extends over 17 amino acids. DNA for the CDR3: TGTGCCAGCAGCATTCCGGGACAGGGGTCAGTAACAGATACGCAGTATTTT. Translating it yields CASSIPGQGSVTDTQYF.

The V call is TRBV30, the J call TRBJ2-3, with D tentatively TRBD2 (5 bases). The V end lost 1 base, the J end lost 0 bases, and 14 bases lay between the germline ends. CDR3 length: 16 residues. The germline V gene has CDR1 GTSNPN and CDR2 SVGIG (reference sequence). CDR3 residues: CAWSDTAGLSTDTQYF. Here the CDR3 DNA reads TGTGCCTGGAGTGACACTGCTGGACTGAGCACAGATACGCAGTATTTT.

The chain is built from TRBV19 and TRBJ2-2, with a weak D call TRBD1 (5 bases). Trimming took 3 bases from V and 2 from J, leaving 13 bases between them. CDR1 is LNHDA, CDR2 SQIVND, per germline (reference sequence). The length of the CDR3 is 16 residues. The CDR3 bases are TGTGCCAGTAGTATGGGCCCGACAGAAAACACCGGGGAGCTGTTTTTT. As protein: CASSMGPTENTGELFF.

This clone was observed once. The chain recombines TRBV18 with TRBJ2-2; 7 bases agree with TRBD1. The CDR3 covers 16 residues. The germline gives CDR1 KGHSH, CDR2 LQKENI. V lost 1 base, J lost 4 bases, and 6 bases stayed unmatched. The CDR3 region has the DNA TGTGCCAGCTCACCACGACCACAGGGGACCACCGGGGAGCTGTTTTTT. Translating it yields CASSPRPQGTTGELFF.

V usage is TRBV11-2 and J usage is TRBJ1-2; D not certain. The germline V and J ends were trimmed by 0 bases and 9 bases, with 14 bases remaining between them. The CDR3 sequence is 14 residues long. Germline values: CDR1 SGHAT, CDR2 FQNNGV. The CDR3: CASSLDSAERSYTF. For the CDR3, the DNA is TGTGCCAGCAGCTTAGATTCGGCGGAGCGTAGCTACACCTTC.

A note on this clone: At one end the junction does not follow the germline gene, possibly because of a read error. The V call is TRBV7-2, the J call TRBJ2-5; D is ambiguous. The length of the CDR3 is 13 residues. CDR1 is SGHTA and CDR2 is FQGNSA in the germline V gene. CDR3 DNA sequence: TGTGCCGGCAGCTTAGTTGTAGGGGAGACCCAGTACTTC. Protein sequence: CAGSLVVGETQYF.

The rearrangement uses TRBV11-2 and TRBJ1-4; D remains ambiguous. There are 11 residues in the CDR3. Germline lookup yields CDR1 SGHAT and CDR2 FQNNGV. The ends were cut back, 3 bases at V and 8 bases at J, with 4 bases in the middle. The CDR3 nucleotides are TGTGCCAGCAGCTTTGGAGAAAAACTGTTTTTT. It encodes CASSFGEKLFF.

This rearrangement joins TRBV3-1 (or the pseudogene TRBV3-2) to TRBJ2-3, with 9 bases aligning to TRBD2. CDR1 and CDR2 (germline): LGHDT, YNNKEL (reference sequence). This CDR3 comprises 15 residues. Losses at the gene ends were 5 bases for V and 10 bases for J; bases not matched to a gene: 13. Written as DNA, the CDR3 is TGTGCCAGCAGCACTCAAGCGGGGGGTTTACTGCCGCAGTATTTT. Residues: CASSTQAGGLLPQYF.

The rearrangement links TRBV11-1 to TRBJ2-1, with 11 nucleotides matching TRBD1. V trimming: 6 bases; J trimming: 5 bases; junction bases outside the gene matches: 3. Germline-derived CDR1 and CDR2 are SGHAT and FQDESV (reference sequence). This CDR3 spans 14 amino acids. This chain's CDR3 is CASRGQGVDNEQFF. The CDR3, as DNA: TGTGCCAGCAGGGGACAGGGGGTCGACAATGAGCAGTTCTTC.

The CDR3 is CASSGGNQPQHF. The CDR3 nucleotides read TGTGCCAGCAGTGGGGGAAATCAGCCCCAGCATTTT. This chain links TRBV2 with TRBJ1-5; D is unclear. This CDR3 region has 12 residues. Germline V CDR1 and CDR2: SNHLY, FYNNEI. Trimming left V 4 bases short and J 4 bases short, with 5 bases between.

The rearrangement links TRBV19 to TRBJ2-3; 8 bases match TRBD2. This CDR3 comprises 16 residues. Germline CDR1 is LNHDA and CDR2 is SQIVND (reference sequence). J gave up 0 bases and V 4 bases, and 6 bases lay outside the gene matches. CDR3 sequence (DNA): TGTGCCAGTAGTACCTCCCTAGCGGGTAGCACAGATACGCAGTATTTT. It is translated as CASSTSLAGSTDTQYF.

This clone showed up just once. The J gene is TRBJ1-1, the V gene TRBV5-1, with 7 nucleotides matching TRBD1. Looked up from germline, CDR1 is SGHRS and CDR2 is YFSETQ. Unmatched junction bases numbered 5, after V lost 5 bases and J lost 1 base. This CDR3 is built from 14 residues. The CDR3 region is CASSWGQQNTEAFF. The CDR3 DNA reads TGCGCCAGCAGTTGGGGACAGCAGAACACTGAAGCTTTCTTT. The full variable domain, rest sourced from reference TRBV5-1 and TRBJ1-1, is KAGVTQTPRYLIKTRGQQVTLSCSPISGHRSVSWYQQTPGQGLQFLFEYFSETQRNKGNFPGRFSGRQFSNSRSEMNVSTLELGDSALYLCASSWGQQNTEAFFGQGTRLTVV.

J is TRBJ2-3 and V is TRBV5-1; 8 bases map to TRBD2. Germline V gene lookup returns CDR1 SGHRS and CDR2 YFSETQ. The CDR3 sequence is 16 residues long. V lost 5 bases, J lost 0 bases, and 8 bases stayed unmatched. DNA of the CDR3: TGCGCCAGCAGTCTACGACCGGGGGGGAGCACAGATACGCAGTATTTT. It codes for CASSLRPGGSTDTQYF.

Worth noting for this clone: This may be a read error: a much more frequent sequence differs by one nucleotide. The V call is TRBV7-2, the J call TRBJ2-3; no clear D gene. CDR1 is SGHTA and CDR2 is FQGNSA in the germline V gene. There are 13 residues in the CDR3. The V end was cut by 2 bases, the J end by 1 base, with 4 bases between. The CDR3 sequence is CASSLWGTDTQYF. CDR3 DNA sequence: TGTGCCAGCAGCTTATGGGGCACAGATACGCAGTATTTT. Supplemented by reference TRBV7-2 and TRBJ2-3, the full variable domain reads GAGVSQSPSNKVTEKGKDVELRCDPISGHTALYWYRQSLGQGLEFLIYFQGNSAPDKSGLPSDRFSAERTGGSVSTLTIQRTQQEDSAVYLCASSLWGTDTQYFGPGTRLTVL.

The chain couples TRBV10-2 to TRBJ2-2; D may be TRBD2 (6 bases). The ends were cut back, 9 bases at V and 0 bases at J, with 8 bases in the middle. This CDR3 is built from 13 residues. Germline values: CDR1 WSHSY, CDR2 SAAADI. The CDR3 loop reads CARGGSNTGELFF. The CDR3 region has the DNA TGCGCCAGGGGGGGTTCGAACACCGGGGAGCTGTTTTTT.

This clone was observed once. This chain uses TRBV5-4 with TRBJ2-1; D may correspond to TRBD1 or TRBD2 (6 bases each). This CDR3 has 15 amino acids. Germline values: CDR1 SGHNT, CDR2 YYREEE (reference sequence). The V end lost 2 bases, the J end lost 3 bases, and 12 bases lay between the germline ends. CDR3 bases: TGTGCCAGCAGCTTTAGGGGGGCAGGCTACAATGAGCAGTTCTTC. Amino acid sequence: CASSFRGAGYNEQFF.